This TCR beta chain originates from a study of human T cells and chemical hapten exposure. Trimming removed 0 bases from V and 6 bases from J; junction bases left unmatched: 9. The V gene's germline CDR1 is LGHNA and CDR2 YNFKEQ. The CDR3 loop spans 17 amino acids. A single record per CDR3 protein comes from TCRdb applying MiXCR to the RACE reads. There are approximately 88,000 distinct CDR3 sequences in the sample; 10% to 15% occur only once, and 5.7% lies in the top ten. There are a few counts of this clonotype. Documented time point: patch test 3, about 24 weeks after DPC sensitization. The sample's treatment: therapeutic diphenylcyclopropenone sensitization with weekly scalp DPC.

The sequence was collected from a woman aged 50 to 65 with alopecia areata. Some clones in this sample may be carry-over from other donors' samples. The material was whole blood, obtained in connection with sensitization to the hapten diphenylcyclopropenone (DPC). V gene TRBV4-2 combines with J gene TRBJ2-7; TRBD2 aligns across 12 bases. CDR3 loop: CASSQDSSRLAGAEQYF. The CDR3 coding sequence is TGTGCCAGCAGCCAAGATAGTAGTAGACTAGCGGGAGCCGAGCAGTACTTC.